Listed here is a single TCR beta chain. Trimming took 3 bases from V and 2 from J, leaving 16 bases between them. The CDR3 contains 16 residues. Looked up from germline, CDR1 is LNHDA and CDR2 is SQIVND (reference sequence). These data are taken from a study of control samples from healthy donors and cancer patients. Repertoires were generated with immunoSEQ multiplex PCR, while TCRdb's copy carries only in-frame clones and drops some. This sample carries roughly 120,000 clones, 93% of them seen once, and the ten largest clones take more than 2%. Sequencing was performed on blood. The chain employs TRBV19 and TRBJ1-1; weak D call: TRBD1 (6 bases). The sequence was obtained from a man younger than 40 in good health. CDR3 sequence: CASSIRDRGRNTEAFF. The CDR3 bases are TGTGCCAGTAGTATCCGCGACCGGGGGCGAAACACTGAAGCTTTCTTT.